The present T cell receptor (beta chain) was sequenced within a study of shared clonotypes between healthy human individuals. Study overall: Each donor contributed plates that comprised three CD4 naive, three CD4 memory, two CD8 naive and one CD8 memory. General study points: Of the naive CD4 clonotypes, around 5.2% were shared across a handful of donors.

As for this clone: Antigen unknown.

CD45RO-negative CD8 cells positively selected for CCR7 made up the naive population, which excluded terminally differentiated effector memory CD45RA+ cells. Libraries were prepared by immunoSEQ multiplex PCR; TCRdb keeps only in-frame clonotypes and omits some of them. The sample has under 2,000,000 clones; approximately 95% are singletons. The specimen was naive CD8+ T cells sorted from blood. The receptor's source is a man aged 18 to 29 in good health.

The CDR3 region is CASSPEDSGNQPQHF. CDR3 DNA sequence: TGTGCCAGCAGCCCAGAAGACAGTGGGAATCAGCCCCAGCATTTT. The V call is TRBV7-9, the J call TRBJ1-5; possible D gene TRBD1, 5 bases. The V and J ends lost 5 bases and 4 bases respectively, with 15 bases between them. Germline values: CDR1 SEHNR, CDR2 FQNEAQ (reference sequence). CDR3 length equals 15 residues.